This T cell receptor beta chain was found in a study of tumor T cells in aggressive B-cell lymphoma. Clones were sequenced by immunoSEQ multiplex PCR, and TCRdb holds only the in-frame ones, with some missing. Of about 5,600 clones listed, over 70% are singletons. Germline CDR1 and CDR2: SGHRS and YFSETQ. V lost 2 bases and J lost 2, with 12 bases in between. The CDR3 totals 15 residues. The sequence derives from an adult with diffuse large B cell lymphoma. This chain links TRBV5-1 with TRBJ2-3, with D tentatively TRBD1 (6 bases). Sequencing was done on a sample of tumor tissue. The CDR3 DNA reads as TGCGCCAGCAGCTTAAGGCAGGGGTACACAGATACGCAGTATTTT. This sequence encodes CASSLRQGYTDTQYF.